Included here is one TCR beta chain sequence, with context. Its antigen is not known. The data derive from a study of T cell responses to AZD1222 COVID-19 vaccine. CDR3 size: 13 residues. V lost 7 bases to trimming and J lost 5 bases, with 14 bases between them. Germline loops: CDR1 ENHRY, CDR2 SYGVKD. General study results and limits: Possibly, clonal diversity was underestimated; donors were largely white British and included more females. After the peak T cell response, and only then, were repertoires sampled. The breadth and depth of Spike-specific TCRs increased once two AZD1222 doses had been given.

The data were produced by immunoSEQ multiplex PCR, yet TCRdb's version contains in-frame clones alone and is incomplete. The repertoire holds over 150,000 clones, about 90% seen once, with 4% to 5.5% in the top ten. The rearrangement links TRBV10-3 to TRBJ2-5; D is uncertain. The clonotype originates from an adult in good health. The specimen was peripheral blood, collected on day 0 of MenACWY control vaccination. The CDR3 DNA reads TGTGCCATCACTCAAGGACCGGAGGAGACCCAGTACTTC. Translated: CAITQGPEETQYF.